One sample yielded the 30 T cell receptor beta chains listed below, sequenced in a study of T cell repertoires in cytomegalovirus infection. MiXCR was run by TCRdb on the reads, yielding one entry per CDR3 protein. The table records more than 140,000 distinct CDR3 sequences, 6.5% of them present only once. The material sequenced was PBMCs. Receptors were obtained from a human donor in good health (CMV status not recorded). Some clones in this sample may be carry-over from other donors' samples.

Points on this clonotype: This may come from a read error, since a much larger clone is one base off. The chain joins TRBV19 to TRBJ1-5, with D unclear. Germline assignment: CDR1 LNHDA and CDR2 SQIVND (reference sequence). The CDR3 has 16 amino acids. Between the trimmed V and J ends, which lost 0 bases and 6 bases, there was a span of 15 bases. The CDR3 loop is CASSIEVGLSGQPQHF. DNA for the CDR3: TGTGCCAGTAGTATAGAAGTAGGACTTTCTGGTCAGCCCCAGCATTTT. The full variable domain, in which reference TRBV19 and TRBJ1-5 provide the parts outside the CDR3, is DGGITQSPKYLFRKEGQNVTLSCEQNLNHDAMYWYRQDPGQGLRLIYYSQIVNDFQKGDIAEGYSVSREKKESFPLTVTSAQKNPTAFYLCASSIEVGLSGQPQHFGDGTRLSIL.

There are many counts of this clonotype. The CDR3 is CASSQDMGRQETQYF. DNA for the CDR3: TGTGCCAGCAGCCAAGATATGGGGCGCCAAGAGACCCAGTACTTC. The rearrangement joins TRBV4-2 to TRBJ2-5; a weak D match, TRBD1 (5 bases). The germline V and J ends were trimmed by 0 bases and 1 base, with 9 bases remaining between them. Per the germline V gene, CDR1 is LGHNA and CDR2 is YNFKEQ. This CDR3 has 15 residues.

Note on this clonotype: A read error is possible here, since a much larger clone lies one base away. The rearrangement links TRBV12-3 or TRBV12-4 to TRBJ2-1; maybe TRBD1 (7 bases). The CDR3 covers 16 residues. Trimming left V 5 bases short and J 10 bases short, with 24 bases between. CDR3 nucleotide sequence: TGTGCCAGCAGTCCAGGCAGCAGGGGGGCCTCTGTGGAGCAGTTCTTC. Translating gives CASSPGSRGASVEQFF.

This chain links TRBV12-3 or TRBV12-4 with TRBJ2-3; D is possibly TRBD2 (6 bases). Trimming cost V 7 bases and J 3 bases, with 17 bases left between them. This CDR3 has 15 amino acids. The CDR3 bases are TGTGCCAGCACTACGGGACTCCACAGGACAGATACGCAGTATTTT. Protein: CASTTGLHRTDTQYF.

With respect to this clonotype: No conserved phenylalanine or tryptophan is present at the end of the CDR3, so a read error is the likely explanation. The chain carries TRBV7-6 and TRBJ2-5; 8 nucleotides match TRBD2. J gave up 7 bases and V 3 bases, and 1 base lay outside the gene matches. The CDR3 loop spans 12 amino acids. The germline V gene has CDR1 SGHVS and CDR2 FNYEAQ. In DNA form, the CDR3 reads TGTGCCAGCAGCTTCCTAGCGGGGACCCAGTACGGC. This translates into CASSFLAGTQYG.

This clonotype occurred many times. The chain links TRBV7-2 to TRBJ1-1; the match to TRBD1 covers 8 bases. Germline V gene sequence: CDR1 SGHTA, CDR2 FQGNSA. J was trimmed by 7 bases and V by 5 bases; bases with no gene match: 9. CDR3 length: 14 residues. The CDR3 reads CASSVRRQGFEAFF. CDR3 nucleotide sequence: TGTGCCAGCAGCGTACGACGACAGGGGTTTGAAGCTTTCTTT.

This chain joins TRBV28 and TRBJ1-4; tentative D call: TRBD1 (5 bases). Germline V lookup: CDR1 MDHEN, CDR2 SYDVKM. Trimming took 10 bases from V and 10 from J, leaving 16 bases between them. The CDR3 totals 12 residues. The CDR3 region has the DNA TGTGCCACAACTGGGCCTGGGGGAAAACTGTTTTTT. Residues: CATTGPGGKLFF.

Many counts were recorded for this clonotype. The rearrangement uses TRBV7-2 and TRBJ2-3, with D possibly matching TRBD1 (6 bases). The CDR3 totals 15 residues. Trimming removed 4 bases at V and 2 bases at J, with 13 bases between. Germline CDR1 reads SGHTA; CDR2 reads FQGNSA. CDR3 bases: TGTGCCAGCAGCTCGGTGGGGGCGCTCACAGATACGCAGTATTTT. Translation gives CASSSVGALTDTQYF.

The genes are TRBV10-2 and TRBJ1-5; no firm D call. CDR1 and CDR2 (germline): WSHSY, SAAADI. Trimming removed 3 bases from V and 3 bases from J, with 15 bases in between. The CDR3 totals 16 residues. For the CDR3, the DNA is TGCGCCAGCAGTGAAGGAGTCTCCACTGACAATCAGCCCCAGCATTTT. This sequence encodes CASSEGVSTDNQPQHF.

This clonotype was observed many times. This CDR3 is CATRGGRGTGELFF. The CDR3, as DNA: TGTGCCACCAGAGGAGGCAGGGGCACCGGGGAGCTGTTTTTT. This chain joins TRBV24-1 and TRBJ2-2; a weak D match, TRBD1 (6 bases). This CDR3 is built from 14 residues. Trimming took 7 bases from V and 4 from J, leaving 12 bases between them. The germline CDR1 and CDR2 sequences are KGHDR and SFDVKD.

The chain recombines TRBV20-1 with TRBJ2-3; 8 bases align to TRBD1. The CDR3 runs to 14 residues. With 5 bases clipped from V and 0 bases from J, the junction kept 4 bases outside the gene matches. Germline V gives CDR1 DFQATT, CDR2 SNEGSKA (reference sequence). The DNA of the CDR3 is TGCAGTGCTGCGACAGGGGCTAGCACAGATACGCAGTATTTT. This translates into CSAATGASTDTQYF.

The chain carries TRBV11-2 and TRBJ2-5; TRBD2 aligns across 8 bases. The germline V gene encodes CDR1 SGHAT and CDR2 FQNNGV. V trimming: 5 bases; J trimming: 5 bases; junction bases outside the gene matches: 7. The CDR3 spans 14 residues. The CDR3 is CASSRGGLGETQYF. As DNA, the CDR3 is TGTGCCAGCAGCCGGGGGGGGCTAGGTGAGACCCAGTACTTC. Variable domain in full (rest from reference TRBV11-2 and TRBJ2-5): EAGVAQSPRYKIIEKRQSVAFWCNPISGHATLYWYQQILGQGPKLLIQFQNNGVVDDSQLPKDRFSAERLKGVDSTLKIQPAKLEDSAVYLCASSRGGLGETQYFGPGTRLLVL.

This clonotype was observed at least ten times. This chain uses TRBV5-1 with TRBJ2-5, with D hard to call. The CDR3 length is 15 residues. Looked up from germline, CDR1 is SGHRS and CDR2 is YFSETQ. The V gene lost 2 bases and the J gene lost 2 bases, with 13 bases spanning the gap. This CDR3 reads CASSFSRPLQETQYF. The CDR3, as DNA: TGCGCCAGCAGCTTTTCACGACCCCTGCAAGAGACCCAGTACTTC.

This clonotype was seen at least ten times. The chain's CDR3 is CASSSNEGSYEQYF. In DNA, the CDR3 is TGTGCCAGCAGCTCGAACGAGGGGTCCTACGAGCAGTACTTC. This chain uses TRBV7-6 with TRBJ2-7; D is tentatively TRBD1 or TRBD2 (5 bases each). Trimming pared 4 bases from V and 1 base from J, leaving 11 bases between. In germline, CDR1 is SGHVS, CDR2 FNYEAQ. The CDR3 covers 14 residues.

This chain uses TRBV20-1 with TRBJ2-2; 13 bases align to TRBD2. This CDR3 contains 16 residues. The ends lost 3 bases at V and 4 bases at J; junction bases unmatched: 5. Per germline, CDR1 DFQATT and CDR2 SNEGSKA (reference sequence). The CDR3 DNA is TGCAGTGCTAGGCGGACTAGCGGGGGTGGCACCGGGGAGCTGTTTTTT. Amino acids: CSARRTSGGGTGELFF.

This clonotype was seen at least ten times. V is TRBV7-9 and J is TRBJ2-7; tentative D call: TRBD2 (5 bases). Trimming removed 5 bases from V and 3 bases from J, with 20 bases in between. The CDR3 consists of 16 residues. Per the germline V gene, CDR1 is SEHNR and CDR2 is FQNEAQ (reference sequence). In DNA form, the CDR3 reads TGTGCCAGCAGCGCACCCGAGCCGGGGTGGGTCTACGAGCAGTACTTC. Residues: CASSAPEPGWVYEQYF. Combining the CDR3 with reference TRBV7-9 and TRBJ2-7 gives the whole variable domain DTGVSQNPRHKITKRGQNVTFRCDPISEHNRLYWYRQTLGQGPEFLTYFQNEAQLEKSRLLSDRFSAERPKGSFSTLEIQRTEQGDSAMYLCASSAPEPGWVYEQYFGPGTRLTVT.

Ten or more counts support this clonotype. This chain links TRBV7-2 with TRBJ1-1; D ambiguous. This CDR3 has 14 residues. Germline lookup yields CDR1 SGHTA and CDR2 FQGNSA. V was shortened by 1 base and J by 3 bases, with 9 bases between the two germline ends. In DNA, the CDR3 is TGTGCCAGCAGCTTAGGCGGCAGATACACTGAAGCTTTCTTT. Protein: CASSLGGRYTEAFF.

This clonotype was recorded a few times. The V call is TRBV11-2, the J call TRBJ2-5, with a possible D match to TRBD1 (6 bases). Germline V gives CDR1 SGHAT, CDR2 FQNNGV. This CDR3 region has 14 residues. Trimming removed 5 bases at V and 4 bases at J, with 14 bases between. The DNA for the CDR3 is TGTGCCAGCAGCGTGGGACACGAGGTAGAGACCCAGTACTTC. It codes for CASSVGHEVETQYF.

In this sample, this clonotype turned up many times. The chain has TRBV27 and TRBJ2-1; D is ambiguous. V dropped 5 bases and J dropped 8 bases, with 7 bases sitting between them. Germline CDR1 and CDR2: MNHEY and SMNVEV (reference sequence). The CDR3 runs 11 residues. CDR3 DNA sequence: TGTGCCAGCAGTGGAAGGGATGAGCAGTTCTTC. This sequence encodes CASSGRDEQFF.

There are many counts of this clonotype. The chain employs TRBV11-2 and TRBJ2-1; D may be TRBD1 (5 bases). Between the trimmed V and J ends, which lost 1 base and 5 bases, there was a span of 9 bases. The CDR3 runs 14 residues. The germline CDR1 and CDR2 sequences are SGHAT and FQNNGV. For the CDR3, the DNA is TGTGCCAGCAGCTTAGTAGGGGCGAACAATGAGCAGTTCTTC. Translated: CASSLVGANNEQFF.

This clonotype came up many times. CDR3 amino acids: CASSLGDREFYSNQPQHF. In nucleotides, the CDR3 is TGTGCCAGCAGCTTGGGTGACAGGGAGTTCTATAGCAATCAGCCCCAGCATTTT. The chain recombines TRBV11-2 with TRBJ1-5, with 7 bases identical to TRBD1. Germline trimming cut 3 bases from V and 0 bases from J; bases unmatched to any gene: 11. The CDR3 is made up of 18 amino acids. CDR1 and CDR2 from the germline V gene are SGHAT and FQNNGV.

This clonotype was seen repeatedly, ten times or more. The chain recombines TRBV7-8 with TRBJ1-1; 7 bases are a match to TRBD1. The V gene end was trimmed by 5 bases and the J gene end by 0 bases; junction bases not matched to a gene: 9. CDR1 and CDR2 (germline): SGHVS, FQNEAQ. The length of the CDR3 is 16 residues. CDR3 region: CASSHGSRGMNTEAFF. CDR3 nucleotides: TGTGCCAGCAGCCACGGGAGCAGGGGGATGAACACTGAAGCTTTCTTT.

This clonotype occurred many times. The chain is built from TRBV5-1 and TRBJ1-3; tentative D call: TRBD1 (5 bases). The CDR3 has 17 amino acids. Per germline, CDR1 SGHRS and CDR2 YFSETQ. V shed 0 bases and J shed 0 bases, with 13 bases lying between them. CDR3: CASSLDGGSASGNTIYF. DNA for the CDR3: TGCGCCAGCAGCTTGGATGGGGGTTCTGCCTCTGGAAACACCATATATTTT.

V is TRBV19 and J is TRBJ1-5; D gene ambiguous. Germline V gene lookup returns CDR1 LNHDA and CDR2 SQIVND (reference sequence). CDR3 size: 15 residues. V was cut by 7 bases and J by 0 bases, with 13 bases left in between. CDR3 sequence (DNA): TGTGCCAGTACCCCTTCGCTTAATAGCAATCAGCCCCAGCATTTT. This gives the protein CASTPSLNSNQPQHF.

The chain carries TRBV20-1 and TRBJ2-1; TRBD2 matches at 11 bases. Per the germline V gene, CDR1 is DFQATT and CDR2 is SNEGSKA (reference sequence). CDR3 length: 15 residues. J was trimmed by 7 bases and V by 5 bases; bases with no gene match: 10. The CDR3 is CSAGVWLAGGNEQFF. The CDR3 nucleotides read TGCAGTGCTGGGGTTTGGCTAGCGGGGGGAAATGAGCAGTTCTTC.

This clonotype was seen at least ten times. This chain uses TRBV10-3 with TRBJ2-7; 11 bases are shared with TRBD1. This CDR3 spans 16 amino acids. The V gene end was trimmed by 5 bases and the J gene end by 3 bases; junction bases not matched to a gene: 9. Germline CDR1 ENHRY, CDR2 SYGVKD. Here the CDR3 reads CAISSPRDRGIYEQYF. CDR3 DNA: TGTGCCATCAGTTCCCCCCGGGACAGGGGGATCTACGAGCAGTACTTC.

This rearrangement joins TRBV7-9 to TRBJ1-6, with TRBD1 matching over 8 bases. V trimming: 5 bases; J trimming: 14 bases; junction bases outside the gene matches: 14. This CDR3 comprises 15 residues. Germline-derived CDR1 and CDR2 are SEHNR and FQNEAQ (reference sequence). CDR3 sequence reads: CASSPQGADSSTLHF. Here the CDR3 DNA reads TGTGCCAGCAGCCCCCAGGGGGCCGACTCAAGCACCCTCCACTTT.

This clonotype was seen a handful of times. The chain couples TRBV29-1 to TRBJ1-1, with D possibly TRBD1 on 5 matching bases. CDR3 length: 13 amino acids. CDR1 and CDR2 from the germline V gene are SQVTM and ANQGSEA. The V gene lost 2 bases and the J gene lost 3 bases, with 10 bases spanning the gap. The DNA of the CDR3 is TGCAGCGTTGAAAAGGGGCGCGACACTGAAGCTTTCTTT. Amino acids: CSVEKGRDTEAFF.

Regarding this clonotype: One end of the junction varies from germline; a read error may be responsible. V gene TRBV27 combines with J gene TRBJ1-2, with TRBD1 as a possible D gene (5 bases). This CDR3 contains 9 residues. CDR1 and CDR2 from the germline V gene are MNHEY and SMNVEV (reference sequence). The CDR3 nucleotides are TGTGCCAGCAGACGGGACCCTCTTTTC. Translated: CASRRDPLF.

The V and J genes are TRBV12-3 or TRBV12-4 and TRBJ1-1, with D uncertain. V lost 0 bases to trimming and J lost 10 bases, with 12 bases between them. The CDR3 has 13 residues. This CDR3 is CASSLAPSGGAFF. CDR3 in DNA: TGTGCCAGCAGTTTAGCGCCTTCCGGCGGAGCTTTCTTT.